A selection of T cell receptor beta chains follows, all from one sample in a study of cytomegalovirus exposure and HLA in healthy donors. The repertoire was sequenced with immunoSEQ multiplex PCR; TCRdb's copy has only in-frame clones and lacks some. The table includes 150,000 or so clones, 65% to 90% detected once. The sequenced sample consisted of PBMCs. These TCRs come from a woman aged 50 to 60 in good health and CMV-seropositive. CDR3s include the opening cysteine and the closing phenylalanine or tryptophan. The order of the fields is clone size, V gene, D gene, J gene, CDR3 protein, CDR3 DNA. D genes are given only for firm matches. Some rows mark clone size as missing; the rest say once, few, many or name a class of expanded clone.

size: .
V: TRBV5-1
D: .
J: TRBJ1-3
CDR3: CASSPGAEIGNTIYF
DNA: TGCGCCAGCAGCCCTGGGGCGGAAATCGGAAACACCATATATTTT

size: few
V: TRBV9
D: TRBD1
J: TRBJ2-1
CDR3: CASSVAGQGALYEQFF
DNA: TGTGCCAGCAGCGTGGCGGGACAGGGAGCGCTTTATGAGCAGTTCTTC

size: .
V: TRBV19
D: .
J: TRBJ1-2
CDR3: CASSIGSGNYGYTF
DNA: TGTGCCAGTAGTATAGGATCAGGGAACTATGGCTACACCTTC

size: .
V: TRBV18
D: .
J: TRBJ2-7
CDR3: CASSPPLSYEQYF
DNA: TGTGCCAGCTCACCACCTCTATCCTACGAGCAGTACTTC

size: few
V: TRBV27
D: .
J: TRBJ2-7
CDR3: CASSPSLGASNEQYF
DNA: TGTGCCAGCAGTCCGTCGTTGGGGGCCAGCAACGAGCAGTACTTC

size: .
V: TRBV5-1
D: TRBD2
J: TRBJ2-6
CDR3: CASSSLPPLAGGFSGANVLTF
DNA: TGCGCCAGCAGCTCACTCCCCCCCCTAGCGGGGGGATTCTCTGGGGCCAACGTCCTGACTTTC

size: .
V: TRBV9
D: .
J: TRBJ1-1
CDR3: CASSVALNTEAFF
DNA: TGTGCCAGCAGCGTAGCCTTGAACACTGAAGCTTTCTTT

size: .
V: TRBV13
D: TRBD1
J: TRBJ1-2
CDR3: CASSPGQGGYGYTF
DNA: TGTGCCAGCAGCCCCGGACAGGGAGGCTATGGCTACACCTTC

size: .
V: TRBV2
D: TRBD1
J: TRBJ1-2
CDR3: CASRGQGNYGYTF
DNA: TGTGCCAGCCGGGGACAGGGGAACTATGGCTACACCTTC

size: .
V: TRBV5-1
D: TRBD2
J: TRBJ2-1
CDR3: CASKSSGGQHEQFF
DNA: TGCGCCAGCAAGTCTAGCGGGGGACAGCATGAGCAGTTCTTC

size: .
V: TRBV9
D: .
J: TRBJ1-1
CDR3: CASSVAVNTEAFF
DNA: TGTGCCAGCAGCGTAGCCGTGAACACTGAAGCTTTCTTT

size: .
V: TRBV30
D: TRBD1
J: TRBJ2-7
CDR3: CAWSATGNEQYF
DNA: TGTGCCTGGAGCGCGACAGGGAACGAGCAGTACTTC

size: .
V: TRBV29-1
D: TRBD2
J: TRBJ2-1
CDR3: CSATLTSGGTNNEQFF
DNA: TGCAGCGCCACCCTAACTAGCGGGGGGACAAACAATGAGCAGTTCTTC

size: .
V: TRBV29-1
D: TRBD1
J: TRBJ2-7
CDR3: CSIRTGKEQYF
DNA: TGCAGCATCCGGACAGGGAAAGAACAGTACTTC

size: .
V: TRBV13
D: TRBD2
J: TRBJ2-3
CDR3: CASSHLGAGSTDTQYF
DNA: TGTGCCAGCAGCCACCTCGGAGCGGGGAGCACAGATACGCAGTATTTT

size: .
V: TRBV15
D: .
J: TRBJ1-4
CDR3: CATSRDRGELFF
DNA: TGTGCCACCAGCAGAGATCGGGGGGAACTGTTTTTT

size: once
V: TRBV9
D: .
J: TRBJ2-3
CDR3: CASNVRGGGTDTQYF
DNA: TGTGCCAGCAATGTACGGGGCGGGGGCACAGATACGCAGTATTTT